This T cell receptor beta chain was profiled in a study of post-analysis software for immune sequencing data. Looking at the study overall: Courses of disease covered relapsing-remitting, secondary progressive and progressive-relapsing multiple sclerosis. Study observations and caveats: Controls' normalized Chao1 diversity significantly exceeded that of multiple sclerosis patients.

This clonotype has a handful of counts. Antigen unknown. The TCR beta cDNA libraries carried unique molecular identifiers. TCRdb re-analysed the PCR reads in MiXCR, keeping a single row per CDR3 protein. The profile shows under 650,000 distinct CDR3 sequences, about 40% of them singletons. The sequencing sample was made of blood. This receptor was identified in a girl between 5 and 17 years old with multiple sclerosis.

The CDR3 coding sequence is TGTGCCAGCAGTTTTACCAGGGACTTTGGCTACACCTTC. Translating gives CASSFTRDFGYTF. This sequence joins TRBV27 and TRBJ1-2; D is possibly TRBD1 (5 bases). CDR1 MNHEY and CDR2 SMNVEV come from the germline V gene (reference sequence). The CDR3 has 13 amino acids. Trimming cost V 3 bases and J 7 bases, with 12 bases left between them.